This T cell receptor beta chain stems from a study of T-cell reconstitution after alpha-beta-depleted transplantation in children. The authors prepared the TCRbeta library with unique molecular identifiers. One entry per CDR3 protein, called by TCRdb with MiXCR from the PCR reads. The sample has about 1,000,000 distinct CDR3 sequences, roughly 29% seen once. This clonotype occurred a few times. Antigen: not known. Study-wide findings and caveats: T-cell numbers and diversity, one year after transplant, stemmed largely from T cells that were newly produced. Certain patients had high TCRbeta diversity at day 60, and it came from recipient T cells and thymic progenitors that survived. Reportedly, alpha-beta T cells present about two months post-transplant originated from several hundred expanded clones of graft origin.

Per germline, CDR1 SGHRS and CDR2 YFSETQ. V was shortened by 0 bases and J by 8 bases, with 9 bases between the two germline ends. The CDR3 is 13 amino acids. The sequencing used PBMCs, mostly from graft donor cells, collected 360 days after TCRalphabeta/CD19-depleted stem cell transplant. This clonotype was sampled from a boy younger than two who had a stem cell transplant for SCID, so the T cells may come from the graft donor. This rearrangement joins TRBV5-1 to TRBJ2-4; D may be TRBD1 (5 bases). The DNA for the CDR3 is TGCGCCAGCAGCTTGGGGGGCATGGACATTCAGTACTTC. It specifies CASSLGGMDIQYF.